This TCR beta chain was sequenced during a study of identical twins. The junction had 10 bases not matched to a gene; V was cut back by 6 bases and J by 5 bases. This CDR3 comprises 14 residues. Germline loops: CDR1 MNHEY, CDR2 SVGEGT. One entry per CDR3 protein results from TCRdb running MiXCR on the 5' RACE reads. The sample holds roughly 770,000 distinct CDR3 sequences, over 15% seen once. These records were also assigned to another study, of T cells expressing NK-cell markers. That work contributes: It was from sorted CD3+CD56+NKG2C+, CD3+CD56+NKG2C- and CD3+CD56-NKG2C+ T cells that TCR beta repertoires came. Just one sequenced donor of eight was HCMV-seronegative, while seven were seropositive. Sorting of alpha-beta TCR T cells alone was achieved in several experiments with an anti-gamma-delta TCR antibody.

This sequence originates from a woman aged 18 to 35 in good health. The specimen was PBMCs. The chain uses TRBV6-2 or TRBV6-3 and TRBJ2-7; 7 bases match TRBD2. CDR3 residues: CASSIFLTSNEQYF. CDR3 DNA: TGTGCCAGCAGCATATTTCTGACTAGCAACGAGCAGTACTTC.